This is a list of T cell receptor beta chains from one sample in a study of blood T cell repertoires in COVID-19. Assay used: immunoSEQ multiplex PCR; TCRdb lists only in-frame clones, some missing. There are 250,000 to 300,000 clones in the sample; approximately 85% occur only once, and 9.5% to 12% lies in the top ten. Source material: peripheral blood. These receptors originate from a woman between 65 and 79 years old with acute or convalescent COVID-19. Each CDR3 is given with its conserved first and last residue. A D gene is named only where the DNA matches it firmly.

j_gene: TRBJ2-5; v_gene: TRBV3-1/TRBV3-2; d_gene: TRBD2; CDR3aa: CASSWGLASSQETQYF
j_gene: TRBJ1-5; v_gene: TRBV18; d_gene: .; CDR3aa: CASSPGGNQPQHF
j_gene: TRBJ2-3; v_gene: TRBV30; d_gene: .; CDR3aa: CAWSLGVGTDTQYF
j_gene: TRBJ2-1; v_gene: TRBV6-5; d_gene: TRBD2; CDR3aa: CASSLTSGSYNEQFF
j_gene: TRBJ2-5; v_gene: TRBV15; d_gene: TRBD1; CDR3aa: CATSRGDSQETQYF
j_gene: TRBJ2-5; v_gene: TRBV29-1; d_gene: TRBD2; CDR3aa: CSVKYASGGAETQYF
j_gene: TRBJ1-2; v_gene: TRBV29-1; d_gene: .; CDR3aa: CSARPTRRGGYTF
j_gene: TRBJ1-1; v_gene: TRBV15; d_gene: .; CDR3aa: CATGTLNTEAFF
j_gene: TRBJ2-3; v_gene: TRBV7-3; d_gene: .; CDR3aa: CASSLRGGDTQYF
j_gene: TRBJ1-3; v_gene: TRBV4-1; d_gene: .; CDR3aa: CASSQRTGFGGNTIYF
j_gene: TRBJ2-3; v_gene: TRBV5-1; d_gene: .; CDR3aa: CASSHRDPTDTQYF
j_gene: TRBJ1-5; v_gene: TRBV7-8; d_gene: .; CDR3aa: CASSDNRDQPQHF
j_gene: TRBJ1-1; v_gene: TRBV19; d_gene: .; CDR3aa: CASSIDRVNTEAFF
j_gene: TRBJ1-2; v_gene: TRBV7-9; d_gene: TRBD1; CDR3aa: CASSLAGTAYGYTF
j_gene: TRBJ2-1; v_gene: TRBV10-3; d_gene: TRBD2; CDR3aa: CAISGGDYNEQFF
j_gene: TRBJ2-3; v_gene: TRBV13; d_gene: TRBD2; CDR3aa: CASSLSLLGHRGLAIADTQYF
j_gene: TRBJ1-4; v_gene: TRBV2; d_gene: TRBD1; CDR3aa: CASSGQGVTNEKLFF
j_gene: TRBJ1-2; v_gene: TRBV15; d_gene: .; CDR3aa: CATSKAGDTF
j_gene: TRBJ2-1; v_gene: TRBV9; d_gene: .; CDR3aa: CASSVAVGPGSYNEQFF
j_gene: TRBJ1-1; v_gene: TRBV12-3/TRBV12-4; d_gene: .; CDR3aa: CASSFDRTEAFF
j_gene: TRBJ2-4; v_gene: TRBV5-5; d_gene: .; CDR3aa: CASGGSLKNIQYF
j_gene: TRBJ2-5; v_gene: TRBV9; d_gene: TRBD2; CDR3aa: CASSVDAGLAAETQYF
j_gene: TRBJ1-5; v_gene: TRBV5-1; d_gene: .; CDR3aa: CASSLGSGPNQPQHF
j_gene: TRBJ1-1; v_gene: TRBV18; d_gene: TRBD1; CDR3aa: CASSPPMGWTGGTEAFF
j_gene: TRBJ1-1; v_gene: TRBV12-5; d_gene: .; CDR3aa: CASDQQGSAEAFF
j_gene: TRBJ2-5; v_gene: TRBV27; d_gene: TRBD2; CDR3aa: CASSFYASGGKETQYF